These 21 T cell receptor beta chains originate from one sample sequenced in a study of blood T cell repertoires in COVID-19. Profiling relied on immunoSEQ multiplex PCR, and the TCRdb table lists in-frame clones only, not all of them. The data hold approximately 33,000 clones, with approximately 90% observed a single time. The sequenced sample consisted of peripheral blood. These receptor sequences come from a man in his 70s with acute or convalescent COVID-19.

This rearrangement joins TRBV7-3 to TRBJ1-3; 8 nucleotides line up with TRBD1. Germline lookup yields CDR1 SGHTA and CDR2 FQGTGA. The CDR3 runs 15 residues. V shed 5 bases and J 0 bases; nucleotides not matched to a gene: 3. The CDR3 spells CASSVTGGSGNTIYF. In DNA, the CDR3 is TGTGCCAGCAGCGTCACAGGGGGCTCTGGAAACACCATATATTTT.

This rearrangement joins TRBV3-1 (or the pseudogene TRBV3-2) to TRBJ2-4; D is unclear. The CDR3 has 14 residues. CDR1 is LGHDT, CDR2 YNNKEL, per germline (reference sequence). Trimming took 4 bases from V and 0 from J, leaving 7 bases between them. The CDR3 region is CASSPTVAKNIQYF. For the CDR3, the DNA is TGTGCCAGCAGCCCTACAGTAGCCAAAAACATTCAGTACTTC.

The chain is built from TRBV4-1 and TRBJ2-7; 13 bases map to TRBD2. With V trimmed by 0 bases and J by 12 bases, 8 bases remained unmatched. Germline V gene lookup returns CDR1 MGHRA and CDR2 YSYEKL. This CDR3 spans 15 amino acids. CDR3 residues: CASSQDGTSGESAYF. The CDR3 DNA is TGCGCCAGCAGCCAAGATGGGACTAGCGGGGAGTCGGCGTACTTC.

V and J are TRBV11-2 and TRBJ2-1, with a possible D match to TRBD2 (6 bases). The CDR3 runs 13 residues. V lost 6 bases to trimming and J lost 4 bases, with 10 bases between them. Germline CDR1 SGHAT, CDR2 FQNNGV. The CDR3 is CASRTSPYNEQFF. CDR3 nucleotide sequence: TGTGCCAGCAGGACTAGTCCTTACAATGAGCAGTTCTTC.

The chain carries TRBV4-1 and TRBJ2-3; D might be TRBD2 (6 bases). CDR3 length: 16 residues. V lost 4 bases to trimming and J lost 6 bases, with 20 bases between them. The germline gives CDR1 MGHRA, CDR2 YSYEKL. The CDR3 loop reads CASSPHGTRGMDTQYF. The CDR3 DNA reads TGCGCCAGCAGCCCGCACGGGACTCGAGGCATGGATACGCAGTATTTT.

The chain recombines TRBV7-3 with TRBJ2-1; 7 positions match TRBD2. There are 16 residues in the CDR3. Germline CDR1 reads SGHTA; CDR2 reads FQGTGA. J was trimmed by 3 bases and V by 5 bases; bases with no gene match: 10. CDR3 DNA sequence: TGTGCCAGCAGCCCAAAAAGCGGGGTGCGCTACAATGAGCAGTTCTTC. Encoded protein: CASSPKSGVRYNEQFF.

The V gene is TRBV5-1, the J gene TRBJ1-5; no reliable D call. This CDR3 region has 14 residues. Trimming left V 0 bases short and J 4 bases short, with 8 bases between. CDR1 SGHRS and CDR2 YFSETQ come from the germline V gene. The CDR3 nucleotides are TGCGCCAGCAGCTTGGACAGTGGGAATCAGCCCCAGCATTTT. Residues: CASSLDSGNQPQHF.

CDR3 protein: CASATGPIHYEQYF. The CDR3 DNA is TGTGCCAGCGCCACAGGACCGATCCACTACGAGCAGTACTTC. V is TRBV5-6 and J is TRBJ2-7; the D gene is possibly TRBD1 (5 bases). The V and J ends lost 7 bases and 3 bases respectively, with 17 bases between them. Germline-derived CDR1 and CDR2 are SGHDT and YYEEEE. The CDR3 consists of 14 residues.

The chain combines TRBV18 with TRBJ1-2; D is uncertain. Germline assignment: CDR1 KGHSH and CDR2 LQKENI. The V gene lost 5 bases and the J gene lost 4 bases, with 8 bases spanning the gap. CDR3 length: 12 amino acids. The CDR3 coding sequence is TGTGCCAGCTCAGGAGAGAGCTATGGCTACACCTTC. Translation gives CASSGESYGYTF. Full variable domain (missing parts from reference TRBV18 and TRBJ1-2): NAGVMQNPRHLVRRRGQEARLRCSPMKGHSHVYWYRQLPEEGLKFMVYLQKENIIDESGMPKERFSAEFPKEGPSILRIQQVVRGDSAAYFCASSGESYGYTFGSGTRLTVV.

The rearrangement joins TRBV5-1 to TRBJ2-3; D uncertain. Trimming pared 7 bases from V and 2 bases from J, leaving 17 bases between. Per germline, CDR1 SGHRS and CDR2 YFSETQ. The CDR3 consists of 15 residues. CDR3 in amino acids: CASLKQGEYTDTQYF. The CDR3, as DNA: TGCGCCAGCCTCAAACAAGGAGAATACACAGATACGCAGTATTTT.

This chain joins TRBV19 and TRBJ1-5; possibly TRBD1 for D (5 bases). Trimming pared 5 bases from V and 1 base from J, leaving 18 bases between. From germline, CDR1 is LNHDA and CDR2 SQIVND (reference sequence). This CDR3 has 17 residues. Here the CDR3 reads CASSHDGGGRSNQPQHF. The CDR3 nucleotides read TGTGCCAGTAGTCACGATGGCGGGGGTAGGAGCAATCAGCCCCAGCATTTT.

The chain couples TRBV6-5 to TRBJ1-2; D is possibly TRBD1 (6 bases). The germline CDR1 and CDR2 sequences are MNHEY and SVGAGI. This CDR3 contains 13 residues. The ends were cut back, 7 bases at V and 1 base at J, with 10 bases in the middle. The CDR3 loop is CASTQGNNYGYTF. Written as DNA, the CDR3 is TGTGCCAGCACTCAGGGGAATAACTATGGCTACACCTTC.

The chain is built from TRBV19 and TRBJ2-1, with TRBD2 matching over 14 bases. With 7 bases clipped from V and 10 bases from J, the junction kept 3 bases outside the gene matches. The CDR3 consists of 13 residues. CDR1 is LNHDA, CDR2 SQIVND, per germline (reference sequence). The CDR3 bases are TGTGCCAGTAATCGACTAGCGGGAGGGGAGCAGTTCTTC. Amino acids: CASNRLAGGEQFF.

This clone was seen only once. CDR3 bases: TGCGCCAGCTCCCTGGCGGCGAACACCGGGGAGCTGTTTTTT. It codes for CASSLAANTGELFF. The chain joins TRBV5-1 to TRBJ2-2; no clear D. Per germline, CDR1 SGHRS and CDR2 YFSETQ. The V and J ends lost 7 bases and 0 bases respectively, with 10 bases between them. The CDR3 totals 14 residues.

The chain uses TRBV7-9 and TRBJ1-2; D may be TRBD1 (6 bases). CDR1 and CDR2 from the germline V gene are SEHNR and FQNEAQ (reference sequence). This CDR3 contains 14 residues. V shed 4 bases and J shed 4 bases, with 13 bases lying between them. This CDR3 reads CASSSGQFLYGYTF. The CDR3 coding sequence is TGTGCCAGCAGCTCAGGACAGTTTCTCTATGGCTACACCTTC.

The genes are TRBV9 and TRBJ1-4; D perhaps matches TRBD1 (5 bases). Germline V gene sequence: CDR1 SGDLS, CDR2 YYNGEE. The CDR3 is 14 residues long. V lost 3 bases to trimming and J lost 0 bases, with 6 bases between them. DNA for the CDR3: TGTGCCAGCAGCGACAGGACAACTAATGAAAAACTGTTTTTT. It yields the protein CASSDRTTNEKLFF.

The chain combines TRBV28 with TRBJ2-5; 8 bases are shared with TRBD2. The CDR3 is made up of 16 amino acids. V was clipped by 7 bases and J by 2 bases; unmatched bases: 12. CDR1 MDHEN and CDR2 SYDVKM come from the germline V gene. As DNA, the CDR3 is TGTGCCAGCACCTCCCCGCGCGGGGGGAGGCAAGAGACCCAGTACTTC. It codes for CASTSPRGGRQETQYF.

This clone occurred once. The V and J genes are TRBV27 and TRBJ1-2; unclear D gene. Germline assignment: CDR1 MNHEY and CDR2 SMNVEV (reference sequence). The CDR3 runs to 13 residues. Trimming removed 3 bases from V and 4 bases from J, with 9 bases in between. The CDR3 DNA sequence: TGTGCCAGCAGTTTTAACGGAGCCTATGGCTACACCTTC. The encoded protein is CASSFNGAYGYTF.

Only a few counts were recorded for this clone. The chain links TRBV3-1 (or the pseudogene TRBV3-2) to TRBJ1-4; no clear D. The length of the CDR3 is 12 residues. The V end was cut by 5 bases, the J end by 8 bases, with 9 bases between. Germline CDR1 reads LGHDT; CDR2 reads YNNKEL (reference sequence). CDR3 in DNA: TGTGCCAGCAGCATTCGGTCGGAAAAACTGTTTTTT. Translated: CASSIRSEKLFF.

The chain combines TRBV28 with TRBJ2-7, with 7 bases identical to TRBD1. The germline gives CDR1 MDHEN, CDR2 SYDVKM. This CDR3 has 12 amino acids. The junction had 1 base not matched to a gene; V was cut back by 6 bases and J by 2 bases. The CDR3 bases are TGTGCCAGCAGGACAGGGCCCTACGAGCAGTACTTC. Protein product: CASRTGPYEQYF.

The V gene is TRBV27, the J gene TRBJ2-3; no firm D call. Trimming cost V 5 bases and J 3 bases, with 9 bases left between them. Germline loops: CDR1 MNHEY, CDR2 SMNVEV (reference sequence). The CDR3 length is 13 residues. The CDR3 DNA reads TGTGCCAGCAGTGAAACCCGGACAGATACGCAGTATTTT. Its translation is CASSETRTDTQYF.